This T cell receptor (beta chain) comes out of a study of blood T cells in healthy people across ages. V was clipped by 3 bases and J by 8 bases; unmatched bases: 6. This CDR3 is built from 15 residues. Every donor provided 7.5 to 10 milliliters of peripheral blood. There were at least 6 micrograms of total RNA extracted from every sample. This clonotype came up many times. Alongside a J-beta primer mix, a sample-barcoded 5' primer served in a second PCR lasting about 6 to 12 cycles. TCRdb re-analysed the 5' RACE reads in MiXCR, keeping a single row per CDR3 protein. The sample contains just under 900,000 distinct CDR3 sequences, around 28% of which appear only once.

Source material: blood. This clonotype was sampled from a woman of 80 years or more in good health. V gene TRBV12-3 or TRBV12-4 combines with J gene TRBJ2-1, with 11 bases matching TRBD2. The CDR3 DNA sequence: TGTGCCAGCAGTTTGGTTAGCGGGGGGGTCTATGAGCAGTTCTTC. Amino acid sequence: CASSLVSGGVYEQFF.